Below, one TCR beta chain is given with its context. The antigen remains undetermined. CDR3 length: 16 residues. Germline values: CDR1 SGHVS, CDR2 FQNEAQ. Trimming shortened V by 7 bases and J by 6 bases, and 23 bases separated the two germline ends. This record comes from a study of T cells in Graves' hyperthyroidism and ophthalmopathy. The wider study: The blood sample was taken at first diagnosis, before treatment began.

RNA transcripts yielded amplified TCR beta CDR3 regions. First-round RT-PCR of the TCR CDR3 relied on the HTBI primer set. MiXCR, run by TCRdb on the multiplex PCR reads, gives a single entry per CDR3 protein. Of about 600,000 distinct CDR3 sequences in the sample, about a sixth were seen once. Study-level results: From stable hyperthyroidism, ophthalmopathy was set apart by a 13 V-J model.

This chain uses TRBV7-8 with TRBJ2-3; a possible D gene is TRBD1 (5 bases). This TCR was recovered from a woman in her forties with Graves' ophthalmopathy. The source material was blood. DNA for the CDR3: TGTGCCAGCACCTCAGGGTACAGTCAATCGACTGATACGCAGTATTTT. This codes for CASTSGYSQSTDTQYF.